These 30 T cell receptor delta chains were sequenced from one sample in a study of γδ T cells in repeated Plasmodium falciparum infection. TCRdb re-called the multiplex PCR reads with CATT. The sample carries around 52,000 delta-chain clones, approximately 1.7% recorded once. Gammadelta T cells were flow-sorted from PBMC into Vgamma9/Vdelta2+ and Vdelta2-negative populations for bulk analysis. Sequenced material: gamma-delta T cells from blood. The origin of the receptors is a pool of human donors (malaria-infected and uninfected, not separated).

Many counts were recorded for this clone. This DNA's translation differs at residue 11 from TCRdb's protein, which comes from a much larger clone; a read error is likely, and the protein shown is translated from the DNA. V and J are TRDV2 and TRDJ1; TRDD3 matches at 8 bases. The J gene, missing from TCRdb, was assigned here through DNA to germline matching. The CDR3 is 16 residues long. The V gene end was trimmed by 0 bases and the J gene end by 3 bases; junction bases not matched to a gene: 8. Germline V gene sequence: CDR1 GEAIGNYY, CDR2 EKD. In DNA, the CDR3 is TGTGCCTGTGACACCGGCCTGGGGGACCACGCCGATAAACTCATCTTT. This gives the protein CACDTGLGDHADKLIF.

At least ten counts were recorded for this clone. Since a much larger clone is just one base distant, this may be a read error. The chain combines TRDV3 with TRDJ1; the match to TRDD3 covers 8 bases. The CDR3 spans 15 residues. V lost 4 bases to trimming and J lost 3 bases; unmatched junction nucleotides: 13. Per germline, CDR1 TVYSNPD and CDR2 GDNSRS (reference sequence). The CDR3 protein is CASGRPYWGADKLIF. In DNA, the CDR3 is TGTGCCTCGGGAAGGCCGTACTGGGGGGCCGATAAACTCATCTTT.

Concerning this clone: A far larger clone is one base from this, pointing to a likely read error. The same CDR3 can be traced to other DNA sequences in this sample. V and J are TRDV1 and TRDJ1; tentatively, D is TRDD3 (6 bases). V shed 4 bases and J shed 0 bases, with 24 bases lying between them. The germline V gene has CDR1 TSWWSYY and CDR2 QGS. This CDR3 spans 19 amino acids. In nucleotides, the CDR3 is TGTGCTCTTGGGGGCCCCGGAGGCCATTGGGGGCCCTACACCGATAAACTCATCTTT. Its translation is CALGGPGGHWGPYTDKLIF.

For this clone: TCRdb attributes to this sequence the protein of a much larger clone, which differs from the DNA translation at residues 4 and 5; a read error is likely, and the protein displayed is translated from the DNA. The V gene is TRDV1, the J gene TRDJ1; 11 bases are shared with TRDD3. The CDR3 runs 21 residues. CDR1 and CDR2 from the germline V gene are TSWWSYY and QGS. The ends lost 8 bases at V and 4 bases at J; junction bases unmatched: 27. CDR3 in amino acids: CALRVVPTEMILGDNIDKLIF. The CDR3 DNA is TGTGCTCTTAGGGTAGTTCCTACCGAAATGATACTGGGGGATAATATCGATAAACTCATCTTT.

Remarks on this clone: The amino acid sequence in TCRdb belongs to a much larger clone and departs from this DNA's translation at residue 11, likely a sequencing read error; the sequence shown is translated from the DNA. The chain carries TRDV1 and TRDJ1; 9 bases match TRDD3. No J gene was available from TCRdb, and it was assigned here by a germline match of the DNA. The V gene's germline CDR1 is TSWWSYY and CDR2 QGS. V gave up 2 bases and J gave up 3 bases; unmatched junction bases: 22. This CDR3 is built from 21 residues. CDR3 nucleotide sequence: TGTGCTCTTGGGGAATTCCCGTTCCTCCATCGGGGGGATACCATTGCCGATAAACTCATCTTT. Translated, it gives CALGEFPFLHRGDTIADKLIF.

This clone came up many times. A read error may explain this, as a much larger clone is one base away. The gene calls are TRDV1 and TRDJ1; 11 bases fit TRDD3. Germline CDR1 and CDR2: TSWWSYY and QGS. Trimming at V came to 2 bases and at J to 3 bases, leaving 44 bases not matched to a gene. This CDR3 spans 29 amino acids. This CDR3 is CALGEFIQSEPGGYFKVEPFSNVADKLIF. The CDR3 DNA sequence: TGTGCTCTTGGGGAATTCATACAGTCCGAGCCTGGGGGATACTTCAAGGTCGAACCATTCTCTAATGTGGCCGATAAACTCATCTTT.

In its sample, this clone was seen a few times. This sequence is one base from a far larger clone and is likely a read error. The limits of the CDR3 on the DNA are not certain, so only TCRdb's listed CDR3 is given. This chain links TRAV38-2/DV8 with TRDJ1; the D call of TRDD3 is as the table states it, not checked on the DNA. The CDR3 totals 20 residues, both ends included. The germline gives CDR1 TSESDYY, CDR2 QEAYKQQN. This chain's CDR3 is CAPMGLPDWGMYLYTDKLIF.

As for this clone: With a far larger clone one base away, a read error is the likely cause. In the same sample, other DNA sequences code for this CDR3. The gene calls are TRDV1 and TRDJ2; 11 bases align to TRDD3. In germline, CDR1 is TSWWSYY, CDR2 QGS. The CDR3 loop spans 22 amino acids. The CDR3 loop is CALGDPRYWGIRRLGLTAQLFF. The CDR3 DNA reads TGTGCCCTTGGGGACCCTCGCTACTGGGGGATAAGAAGGTTAGGGTTGACAGCACAACTCTTCTTT.

In this sample, this clone turned up a few times. TCRdb pairs this DNA with a much larger clone's protein that differs at residue 5, likely a read error; the protein shown was translated from the DNA. This chain joins TRDV1 and TRDJ1; D might be TRDD3 (5 bases). Germline values: CDR1 TSWWSYY, CDR2 QGS. The ends were cut back, 4 bases at V and 3 bases at J, with 36 bases in the middle. The CDR3 is made up of 22 amino acids. The CDR3 protein is CALGGPPDSTGTRPILADKLIF. CDR3 nucleotide sequence: TGTGCTCTTGGGGGACCCCCGGATTCCACGGGGACTAGGCCGATTTTGGCCGATAAACTCATCTTT.

This clone was counted ten times or more. The protein TCRdb gives is from a much larger clone and does not agree with this DNA's translation at residue 18, likely a read error; the protein shown here comes from the DNA. V is TRDV1 and J is TRDJ1; TRDD3 matches 11 bases. The germline V gene has CDR1 TSWWSYY and CDR2 QGS. This CDR3 region has 20 residues. CDR3 sequence reads: CALGELSEYWGIGYTDKPIF. DNA for the CDR3: TGTGCTCTTGGGGAACTCTCGGAATACTGGGGGATAGGGTACACCGATAAACCCATCTTT.

As regards this clone: This DNA's translation and the protein TCRdb lists, from a much larger clone, do not match at residue 6, likely due to a read error; the protein shown is translated from the DNA. This chain's CDR3 is CALGEQAPPLFHLYTDKLIF. Here the CDR3 DNA reads TGTGCTCTTGGGGAACAGGCCCCGCCCCTATTTCACCTTTACACCGATAAACTCATCTTT. The chain recombines TRDV1 with TRDJ1, with D unclear. Per germline, CDR1 TSWWSYY and CDR2 QGS. The CDR3 covers 20 residues. V shed 1 base and J shed 0 bases, with 24 bases lying between them.

This clone was found a few times. A single base is all that separates this from a far larger clone, so a read error is likely. This specimen includes other DNA sequences encoding the same CDR3. J gene calling gave no result, while the V gene is TRDV1; no check of the table's D call, TRDD3, against the DNA was made. The CDR3 has 20 residues. Germline CDR1 is TSWWSYY and CDR2 is QGS. The CDR3 DNA reads as TGTGCTCTTGGGGAACTTGACTTTCTCTTAGGGGATACCAAATGGGGTAAACTCATCTTC. Translating gives CALGELDFLLGDTKWGKLIF.

To note about this clone: TCRdb has a much larger clone's protein, which differs at residue 10 from the translation of this DNA, likely because of a read error; what is shown is the protein translated from the DNA. The chain is built from TRDV1 and TRDJ1, with 8 bases matching TRDD2. The CDR3 loop spans 18 amino acids. The germline CDR1 and CDR2 sequences are TSWWSYY and QGS. The V segment lost 2 bases and the J segment 7 bases; nucleotides outside the gene matches: 18. The CDR3 sequence is CALGEVFLRSGGLLKLIF. Written as DNA, the CDR3 is TGTGCTCTTGGGGAAGTCTTCCTACGTTCGGGGGGGCTGCTTAAACTCATCTTT.

As to this clone: The protein in TCRdb stems from a much larger clone and differs at residue 21 from this DNA's translation, likely a read error; here the protein is translated from the DNA. Distinct nucleotide sequences in the sample also encode this CDR3. The rearrangement uses TRDV1 and TRDJ2; TRDD3 aligns across 9 bases. This CDR3 contains 24 residues. The germline V gene has CDR1 TSWWSYY and CDR2 QGS. CDR3 bases: TGTGCTCTTGGGGAACTTCCTCATGAACTTACCAACCGGGGGATACAAAAGTTGACAGCAAAACTCTTCTTT. Translated, it gives CALGELPHELTNRGIQKLTAKLFF.

Concerning this clone itself: The protein in TCRdb stems from a much larger clone and differs at residues 6 and 14 from this DNA's translation, likely a read error; here the protein is translated from the DNA. The J gene is given as TRDJ1, and the V gene is not called; TRDD3 reflects the table's D call only, with no check against the DNA. This CDR3 is built from 19 residues. As DNA, the CDR3 is TGTGCTCTTGGGGAAGGGATCACTAGGGGGATACCGCCCGCCGATAAACTCATCTTT. Its protein product is CALGEGITRGIPPADKLIF.

This clone has ten or more counts. TCRdb has a much larger clone's protein, which differs at residue 12 from the translation of this DNA, likely because of a read error; what is shown is the protein translated from the DNA. The V call is TRDV1, the J call TRDJ1; 13 bases map to TRDD3. After removal of 4 bases from V and 0 bases from J, the junction contained 14 bases not matched to a gene. Germline loops: CDR1 TSWWSYY, CDR2 QGS. The CDR3 extends over 20 amino acids. DNA of the CDR3: TGTGCTCTTGGGGTCAGGACTGGGGGATACGTATTCCAAAACACCGATAAACTCATCTTT. Translated, it gives CALGVRTGGYVFQNTDKLIF.

This clone turned up a few times. TCRdb has a much larger clone's protein, which differs at residue 13 from the translation of this DNA, likely because of a read error; what is shown is the protein translated from the DNA. This rearrangement joins TRDV1 to TRDJ1; TRDD3 aligns across 9 bases. The J segment lost 7 bases and the V segment lost 3 bases, leaving 24 bases of the junction unmatched. CDR3 length equals 20 residues. From germline, CDR1 is TSWWSYY and CDR2 QGS. The CDR3 DNA reads TGTGCTCTTGGGGACGCCCCGAGACTCCTGCTCGTACCGGGGGATACTAAACTCATCTTT. It translates to CALGDAPRLLLVPGDTKLIF.

This clone was found a few times. The protein in TCRdb stems from a much larger clone and differs at residue 9 from this DNA's translation, likely a read error; here the protein is translated from the DNA. The chain couples TRDV1 to TRDJ1; 10 nucleotides line up with TRDD3. TCRdb lists no J gene, so it was determined here by aligning the DNA to germline. There are 22 residues in the CDR3. J gave up 0 bases and V 3 bases, and 22 bases lay outside the gene matches. Germline V gives CDR1 TSWWSYY, CDR2 QGS. CDR3 nucleotides: TGTGCTCTTGGGGAGACTTCCTGGCACTGGGGGATGGGGATACCGTACACCGATAAACTCATCTTT. The encoded protein is CALGETSWHWGMGIPYTDKLIF.

This clone was observed a few times. TCRdb has a much larger clone's protein, which differs at residue 6 from the translation of this DNA, likely because of a read error; what is shown is the protein translated from the DNA. The chain combines TRDV2 with TRDJ1, with 8 bases identical to TRDD3. The J gene was missing in TCRdb and was found by matching the end of the DNA to germline. Germline CDR1 reads GEAIGNYY; CDR2 reads EKD. V lost 3 bases, J lost 0 bases, and 47 bases stayed unmatched. The CDR3 is 29 amino acids. The CDR3 sequence: CACDPTFRPNGVEPLLGADADLYTDKLIF. CDR3 nucleotides: TGTGCCTGTGACCCTACCTTCCGGCCCAATGGAGTAGAGCCCTTACTGGGGGCCGACGCTGACCTATACACCGATAAACTCATCTTT.

This clone was seen a handful of times. A far larger clone is one base from this, pointing to a likely read error. In the same sample, other DNA sequences code for this CDR3. The gene calls are TRDV2 and TRDJ1; D gene uncertain. TCRdb is silent on the J gene; assignment here came from matching the DNA to germline. Germline-derived CDR1 and CDR2 are GEAIGNYY and EKD. V dropped 0 bases and J dropped 0 bases, with 16 bases sitting between them. The CDR3 totals 17 residues. The CDR3, as DNA: TGTGCCTGTGACACCTTAGGACTCTCGGAGGACACCGATAAACTCATCTTT. It is translated as CACDTLGLSEDTDKLIF.

This clone was found a few times. This likely reflects a read error, since a far larger clone is one base away. Additional DNA sequences in this sample encode the identical CDR3. V is TRDV3 and J is TRDJ1; TRDD3 agrees at 12 bases. TCRdb offers no J gene call, so here the DNA was matched to germline to obtain one. This CDR3 has 28 residues. V shed 2 bases and J 2 bases; nucleotides not matched to a gene: 45. Germline loops: CDR1 TVYSNPD, CDR2 GDNSRS (reference sequence). The DNA of the CDR3 is TGTGCCTTTGGTGGTTCCTCCCCGCTGGGGGATACGGGGAGCGCATGTTTACGGATAGCTACGTATACCGATAAACTCATCTTT. Its protein product is CAFGGSSPLGDTGSACLRIATYTDKLIF.

This clone is termed medium-sized. Different DNA sequences within this sample yield the same CDR3. The genes are TRDV1 and TRDJ1, with 11 bases lining up with TRDD3. Germline V CDR1 and CDR2: TSWWSYY, QGS. CDR3 length equals 21 residues. V dropped 2 bases and J dropped 3; count of bases not matched to a gene: 20. The CDR3 spells CALGESILQNIWGIRADKLIF. CDR3 bases: TGTGCTCTTGGGGAAAGTATCCTACAAAACATTTGGGGGATACGCGCCGATAAACTCATCTTT.

In the case of this clone: A far larger clone is only one base removed, so a read error is likely. Other DNA sequences within the sample encode an identical CDR3. CDR3: CALGESSSYRSLMGPPTDKLIF. CDR3 sequence (DNA): TGTGCTCTTGGGGAATCCTCTTCCTATCGTTCGCTTATGGGTCCCCCTACCGATAAACTCATCTTT. This sequence joins TRDV1 and TRDJ1, with 7 bases identical to TRDD2. The J gene, not given by TCRdb, was assigned here from a germline match of the nucleotide sequence. V lost 2 bases to trimming and J lost 2 bases; unmatched junction nucleotides: 26. The CDR3 is made up of 22 amino acids. From germline, CDR1 is TSWWSYY and CDR2 QGS.

This clone occurred a few times. TCRdb records a much larger clone's protein for this DNA, with a difference at residue 17 that likely arises from a read error; the protein given is the translation of the DNA. The chain has TRDV2 and TRDJ2; 13 bases are shared with TRDD3. TCRdb records no J gene; here it was assigned by comparing the DNA to germline. Germline assignment: CDR1 GEAIGNYY and CDR2 EKD. The CDR3 extends over 20 amino acids. CDR3 sequence (DNA): TGTGCCTGTGACGCTGTACTGGGGGATACGAAGACCACTTTGACAGCACGACTCTTCTTT. Residues: CACDAVLGDTKTTLTARLFF.

This clone has a count of ten or more. The protein held in TCRdb is that of a much larger clone and does not match this DNA's translation at residue 10, likely because of a read error; the protein shown is translated from the DNA. The chain carries TRDV1 and TRDJ1, with a tentative D call TRDD3 (5 bases). Assignment of the J gene here rests on matching the DNA to germline, because TCRdb gives none. This CDR3 region has 20 residues. Trimming removed 0 bases from V and 0 bases from J, with 23 bases in between. CDR1 is TSWWSYY, CDR2 QGS, per germline. The CDR3 region is CALGELVSWDPRGYTDKLIF. For the CDR3, the DNA is TGTGCTCTTGGGGAACTAGTTTCATGGGACCCGAGGGGGTACACCGATAAACTCATCTTT.

About this clone itself: TCRdb has a much larger clone's protein, which differs at residue 6 from the translation of this DNA, likely because of a read error; what is shown is the protein translated from the DNA. The chain joins TRDV1 to TRDJ1; TRDD3 matches 7 bases. Looked up from germline, CDR1 is TSWWSYY and CDR2 is QGS. The CDR3 contains 20 residues. V shed 2 bases, J shed 0 bases, and the junction held 18 bases outside the gene matches. The CDR3 loop is CALGETRPWKQGDHTDKLIF. In nucleotides, the CDR3 is TGTGCTCTTGGGGAAACCCGGCCTTGGAAGCAGGGGGATCACACCGATAAACTCATCTTT.

Only a few counts were recorded for this clone. Translating this DNA gives a protein that differs at residue 18 from the TCRdb one, which belongs to a much larger clone; a read error is likely, and the protein shown is this translation. The chain uses TRDV3 and TRDJ1; 8 nucleotides line up with TRDD3. Germline CDR1 is TVYSNPD and CDR2 is GDNSRS (reference sequence). The CDR3 is made up of 19 amino acids. The CDR3 protein is CAFLLGIPFFAGNTDKLTF. In DNA, the CDR3 is TGTGCCTTCCTACTGGGGATACCCTTCTTCGCGGGAAACACCGATAAACTCACCTTT.

With respect to this clone: TCRdb assigns this DNA the protein of a much larger clone, which departs from its translation at residue 17; this likely reflects a read error, and the protein shown comes from translating the DNA. The chain is built from TRDV1 and TRDJ1, with 10 nucleotides matching TRDD3. Trimming at V came to 5 bases and at J to 1 base, leaving 31 bases not matched to a gene. The CDR3 is 24 residues long. CDR1 is TSWWSYY and CDR2 is QGS in the germline V gene. The CDR3 region is CALGILLGAFPRTGGFRSTDKLIF. The DNA of the CDR3 is TGTGCTCTTGGGATTCTTCTAGGGGCCTTTCCTAGGACTGGGGGATTTAGAAGCACCGATAAACTCATCTTT.

Only a few counts were recorded for this clone. Only one base separates this from a far larger clonotype, so it likely reflects a read error. This CDR3 is also generated by other DNA sequences in the sample. V and J are TRDV1 and TRDJ1; the match to TRDD3 covers 9 bases. J was trimmed by 2 bases and V by 1 base; bases with no gene match: 20. CDR1 and CDR2 (germline): TSWWSYY, QGS. This CDR3 contains 21 residues. The CDR3 DNA reads as TGTGCTCTTGGGGAACGGACCATCGATGGGGGATATGGTTCTTATACCGATAAACTCATCTTT. Its protein is CALGERTIDGGYGSYTDKLIF.

Concerning this clone itself: The TCRdb protein comes from a much larger clone and disagrees with this DNA's translation at residue 8, likely due to a read error; the protein given here is derived from the DNA. The chain joins TRDV1 to TRDJ1; tentative D call: TRDD3 (5 bases). Here the J gene came from matching the DNA to germline, since TCRdb omits it. V lost 5 bases and J 0 bases, leaving 22 bases between the germline ends. The CDR3 sequence is 18 residues long. Germline loops: CDR1 TSWWSYY, CDR2 QGS. The CDR3 sequence: CALGTHLEDKYNTDKLIF. DNA for the CDR3: TGTGCTCTTGGGACCCACCTGGAGGATAAGTATAACACCGATAAACTCATCTTT.